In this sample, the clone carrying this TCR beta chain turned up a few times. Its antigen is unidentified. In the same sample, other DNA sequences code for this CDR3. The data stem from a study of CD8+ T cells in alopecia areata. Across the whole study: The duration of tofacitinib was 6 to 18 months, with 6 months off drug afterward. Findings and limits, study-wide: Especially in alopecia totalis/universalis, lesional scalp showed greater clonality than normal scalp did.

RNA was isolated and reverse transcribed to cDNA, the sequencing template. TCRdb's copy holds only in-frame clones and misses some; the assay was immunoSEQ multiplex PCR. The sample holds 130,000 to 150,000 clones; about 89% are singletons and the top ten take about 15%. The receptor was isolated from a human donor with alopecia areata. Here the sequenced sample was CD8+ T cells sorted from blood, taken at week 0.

The CDR3 nucleotides are TGCGCCAGCAGCTTAACAAGCTCCTACGAGCAGTACTTC. It translates to CASSLTSSYEQYF. This chain uses TRBV5-1 with TRBJ2-7; no clear D gene. V lost 2 bases and J lost 0, with 6 bases in between. This CDR3 has 13 residues. CDR1 and CDR2 from the germline V gene are SGHRS and YFSETQ.